This TCR beta chain was profiled in a study of control samples from healthy donors and cancer patients (TCRdb year 2020). V is pared back by 4 bases and J by 6 bases, with 12 bases lying between the germline termini. Including cysteine and phenylalanine, the CDR3 has 13 amino acids. The only DNA kept is the CDR3, 39 bases in frame from the first base. Sequences MNHEY (CDR1) and SMNVEV (CDR2) are obtained from the germline V gene (reference sequence). The library was generated by the immunoSEQ multiplex PCR assay. This immuneACCESS table, as held by TCRdb, lists in-frame sequences with V and J called but not all clones. Of the missing ones, under half trace to an unresolved V gene in checked studies; the others have no known cause. The sample table shows some 130,000 clones, and about 90% are seen once. About 7.6% of the sample belongs to the ten largest clones. A note on this clone: Its antigen is unknown. No base quality values were provided; no much bigger clone lies one nucleotide off.

The rearrangement combines TRBV27 with TRBJ1-1, with the D gene not clear enough to name. Material for sequencing was PBMCs. This clonotype originated in a man between 45 and 60 years old with head and neck cancer. The bases read TGTGCCAGCAGTTATCGGAGGTCCGCTGAAGCTTTCTTT. It translates as CASSYRRSAEAFF.